Shown below are 19 T cell receptor beta chains from a single sample sequenced in a study of OX40 agonist ivuxolimab in advanced cancers. Assay: immunoSEQ multiplex PCR; the TCRdb copy retains only in-frame clones and omits some. The sample has 50,000 to 60,000 clones, roughly 90% seen once. This specimen consisted of CD4+ or CD8+ T cells sorted from blood, obtained in a trial of the OX40 agonist ivuxolimab. Source of these receptors: an adult with an advanced solid tumor such as melanoma, head and neck, liver or kidney cancer.

The chain joins TRBV7-6 to TRBJ2-3, with TRBD2 identical over 14 bases. Germline V gives CDR1 SGHVS, CDR2 FNYEAQ. The CDR3 runs to 17 residues. V was pared by 5 bases and J by 6 bases, with 10 bases of the junction left unmatched. The CDR3 DNA follows: TGTGCCAGCAGCGGCAGGACTAGCGGGGGGATCTTGGATACGCAGTATTTT. Translated, it gives CASSGRTSGGILDTQYF.

This chain connects TRBV6-5 to TRBJ1-4; D remains ambiguous. The CDR3 consists of 13 residues. V was trimmed by 3 bases and J by 7 bases, leaving 9 bases between them. Germline V gives CDR1 MNHEY, CDR2 SVGAGI. The DNA for the CDR3 is TGTGCCAGCAGTTATCCGGGGAGTGAAAAACTGTTTTTT. Its protein is CASSYPGSEKLFF.

This rearrangement joins TRBV5-6 to TRBJ2-7; D tentatively reads TRBD1 or TRBD2 (5 bases each). The germline V gene encodes CDR1 SGHDT and CDR2 YYEEEE. There are 13 residues in the CDR3. The V end was cut by 4 bases, the J end by 6 bases, with 14 bases between. The CDR3 loop reads CASSPLQRGEQYF. As DNA, the CDR3 is TGTGCCAGCAGCCCCCTCCAGAGGGGCGAGCAGTACTTC.

This chain uses TRBV19 with TRBJ1-1, with TRBD1 matching 10 bases. J was trimmed by 4 bases and V by 7 bases; bases with no gene match: 6. Germline CDR1 is LNHDA and CDR2 is SQIVND (reference sequence). CDR3 length: 14 amino acids. This CDR3 is CASTRTGGTTEAFF. The CDR3 bases are TGTGCCAGTACCCGGACAGGGGGTACCACTGAAGCTTTCTTT.

The gene calls are TRBV4-1 and TRBJ1-3; D is unclear. This CDR3 region has 16 residues. The germline CDR1 and CDR2 sequences are MGHRA and YSYEKL. V lost 0 bases and J lost 3, with 12 bases in between. The CDR3 spells CASSQDFDRFGNTIYF. The CDR3 DNA reads TGCGCCAGCAGCCAAGATTTCGACCGATTTGGAAACACCATATATTTT.

The gene calls are TRBV28 and TRBJ1-5; D remains unclear. Germline V gene data show CDR1 as MDHEN and CDR2 as SYDVKM. V lost 8 bases to trimming and J lost 4 bases, with 9 bases between them. The CDR3 is made up of 12 amino acids. In nucleotides, the CDR3 is TGTGCCAGCGGAGGAGGGAATCAGCCCCAGCATTTT. Its protein is CASGGGNQPQHF.

The CDR3 loop is CSVVMASGSLPETQYF. The DNA for the CDR3 is TGCAGCGTTGTAATGGCTAGCGGGAGTCTCCCAGAGACCCAGTACTTC. V and J are TRBV29-1 and TRBJ2-5, with TRBD2 matching 10 bases. Germline lookup yields CDR1 SQVTM and CDR2 ANQGSEA. V dropped 4 bases and J dropped 4; count of bases not matched to a gene: 12. The CDR3 is 16 amino acids.

The J gene is TRBJ2-2, the V gene TRBV7-2, with 9 bases fitting TRBD2. CDR1 and CDR2 from the germline V gene are SGHTA and FQGNSA. The V gene end was trimmed by 5 bases and the J gene end by 2 bases; junction bases not matched to a gene: 3. The CDR3 is 15 residues long. The CDR3 here is CASSMGLANTGELFF. CDR3 nucleotide sequence: TGTGCCAGCAGCATGGGACTAGCAAACACCGGGGAGCTGTTTTTT.

The chain has TRBV18 and TRBJ2-3; weak D call: TRBD2 (6 bases). Looked up from germline, CDR1 is KGHSH and CDR2 is LQKENI. The CDR3 is made up of 15 amino acids. V was shortened by 4 bases and J by 0 bases, with 11 bases between the two germline ends. In DNA form, the CDR3 reads TGTGCCAGCTCACTTCGTCTAGCGAGCACAGATACGCAGTATTTT. This gives the protein CASSLRLASTDTQYF.

This chain connects TRBV30 to TRBJ2-3; 12 bases line up with TRBD2. This CDR3 is built from 14 residues. The V segment lost 8 bases and the J segment 4 bases; nucleotides outside the gene matches: 7. Per the germline V gene, CDR1 is GTSNPN and CDR2 is SVGIG (reference sequence). The CDR3 coding sequence is TGTGCCACTTCCCGACTAGCGGGGGCAGATACGCAGTATTTT. This codes for CATSRLAGADTQYF. Variable domain in full (rest from reference TRBV30 and TRBJ2-3): SQTIHQWPATLVQPVGSPLSLECTVEGTSNPNLYWYRQAAGRGLQLLFYSVGIGQISSEVPQNLSASRPQDRQFILSSKKLLLSDSGFYLCATSRLAGADTQYFGPGTRLTVL.

The genes are TRBV30 and TRBJ2-2; no reliable D call. Trimming removed 4 bases from V and 7 bases from J, with 7 bases in between. CDR3 length: 11 amino acids. From germline, CDR1 is GTSNPN and CDR2 SVGIG (reference sequence). The CDR3 DNA sequence: TGTGCCTGGACCCAGATCGGGGAGCTGTTTTTT. Protein sequence: CAWTQIGELFF.

The gene calls are TRBV14 and TRBJ2-5; D might be TRBD1 (6 bases). The ends were cut back, 0 bases at V and 2 bases at J, with 10 bases in the middle. The germline CDR1 and CDR2 sequences are SGHDN and FVKESK. The CDR3 loop spans 15 amino acids. CDR3 sequence: CASSQDGQGQETQYF. CDR3 DNA sequence: TGTGCCAGCAGCCAAGATGGCCAGGGGCAAGAGACCCAGTACTTC.

The V and J genes are TRBV6-6 and TRBJ2-7; 8 bases agree with TRBD2. Germline CDR1 is MNHNY and CDR2 is SVGAGI (reference sequence). CDR3 size: 13 residues. The V segment lost 10 bases and the J segment 6 bases; nucleotides outside the gene matches: 11. In nucleotides, the CDR3 is TGTGCCACCGATGCGGGGGGCCCGGGCGAGCAGTACTTC. It codes for CATDAGGPGEQYF.

The gene calls are TRBV14 and TRBJ2-7, with 7 bases fitting TRBD1. This CDR3 has 15 amino acids. Germline V gene lookup returns CDR1 SGHDN and CDR2 FVKESK. V trimming: 3 bases; J trimming: 3 bases; junction bases outside the gene matches: 8. The CDR3 here is CASSHRQGRSYEQYF. The CDR3 DNA reads TGTGCCAGCAGCCATAGACAGGGTAGGAGCTACGAGCAGTACTTC.

The chain combines TRBV11-2 with TRBJ1-2, with a possible D match to TRBD1 (5 bases). V was shortened by 1 base and J by 5 bases, with 17 bases between the two germline ends. The CDR3 runs 16 residues. Germline V CDR1 and CDR2: SGHAT, FQNNGV. In DNA form, the CDR3 reads TGTGCCAGCAGCTTAGCGGAGTGGGCAGGGCGATATGGCTACACCTTC. Its translation is CASSLAEWAGRYGYTF.

The chain combines TRBV7-8 with TRBJ1-1; D gene unclear. This CDR3 contains 12 residues. Between the trimmed V and J ends, which lost 5 bases and 6 bases, there was a span of 10 bases. Germline CDR1 SGHVS, CDR2 FQNEAQ. CDR3 sequence reads: CASSLQLSEAFF. CDR3 sequence (DNA): TGTGCCAGCAGCCTCCAGCTATCTGAAGCTTTCTTT. The variable domain in full, completed from reference TRBV7-8 and TRBJ1-1, reads GAGVSQSPRYKVAKRGQDVALRCDPISGHVSLFWYQQALGQGPEFLTYFQNEAQLDKSGLPSDRFFAERPEGSVSTLKIQRTQQEDSAVYLCASSLQLSEAFFGQGTRLTVV.

The J gene is TRBJ1-5, the V gene TRBV5-8; D may be TRBD1 (5 bases). The CDR3 totals 14 residues. The germline V gene encodes CDR1 SGHTS and CDR2 YDEGEE. Trimming cost V 2 bases and J 5 bases, with 11 bases left between them. CDR3 DNA: TGTGCCAGCAGCTTAAGGGCAGGGCATCAGCCCCAGCATTTT. This sequence encodes CASSLRAGHQPQHF.

The chain has TRBV18 and TRBJ1-2, with 8 bases fitting TRBD1. The V segment lost 5 bases and the J segment 5 bases; nucleotides outside the gene matches: 7. CDR1 and CDR2 (germline): KGHSH, LQKENI. The CDR3 is 14 amino acids. The CDR3 bases are TGTGCCAGCTCAGGCGGGACAGGAGTTTATGGCTACACCTTC. Protein: CASSGGTGVYGYTF.

CDR3 residues: CASSHPGTGAPTYGYTF. The CDR3 nucleotides read TGCGCCAGCAGTCATCCCGGGACAGGGGCACCCACCTATGGCTACACCTTC. The gene calls are TRBV23-1 and TRBJ1-2; 10 nucleotides match TRBD1. TRBV23-1 is assigned to the ORF class and has an uncertain function. Trimming cost V 3 bases and J 4 bases; bases outside gene matches: 11. This CDR3 has 17 amino acids.